Sequencing of this T cell receptor beta chain was carried out in a study of T cell responses to AZD1222 COVID-19 vaccine. From germline, CDR1 is KGHSH and CDR2 LQKENI. V lost 2 bases, J lost 5 bases, and 9 bases lay in between. This CDR3 has 13 amino acids. Clones were read by immunoSEQ multiplex PCR, and TCRdb kept only the in-frame ones, dropping some. The data show 60,000 to 90,000 clones, roughly 87% seen once. This receptor was obtained from an adult who received the AZD1222 COVID-19 vaccine. The sample here was peripheral blood, taken 28 days after the second AZD1222 dose. The chain has TRBV18 and TRBJ2-5; D unclear. The CDR3: CASSPGLEETQYF. CDR3 nucleotides: TGTGCCAGCTCACCAGGGCTAGAGGAGACCCAGTACTTC.